This T cell receptor beta chain was documented in a study of TIL therapy for anti-PD-1-resistant metastatic lung cancer. Overall study: Tumors were harvested before any PD-1/PD-L1 blockade. Median tumor mutation burden was under 1.9 mutations per megabase. The study's findings and limits: The baseline peripheral repertoire was partially replaced by infused TIL clonotypes that later decayed. The cohort had more treatment-naive, never-smoker and oncogene-addicted patients than typical.

This sample's time point: pre-treatment sample, taken before nivolumab and TIL therapy. The CDR3 spans 19 residues. Trimming at V came to 4 bases and at J to 0 bases, leaving 12 bases not matched to a gene. In germline, CDR1 is SGHRS, CDR2 YFSETQ. Worth noting for this clone: The target antigen is unknown.

The libraries were made with immunoSEQ v3. TCRdb's copy holds only in-frame clones and misses some; the assay was immunoSEQ multiplex PCR. The sample lists just over 20,000 clones; 60% to 85% were seen once. The origin of this receptor is a person aged 25-80 years with non-small cell lung cancer. This specimen consisted of blood, obtained at baseline. J is TRBJ2-1 and V is TRBV5-1; 11 nucleotides align to TRBD2. CDR3 sequence: CASSPRLAGTLSSYNEQFF. For the CDR3, the DNA is TGCGCCAGCAGCCCCCGACTAGCGGGGACACTGAGCTCCTACAATGAGCAGTTCTTC. The whole variable domain, filled in from reference TRBV5-1 and TRBJ2-1, reads KAGVTQTPRYLIKTRGQQVTLSCSPISGHRSVSWYQQTPGQGLQFLFEYFSETQRNKGNFPGRFSGRQFSNSRSEMNVSTLELGDSALYLCASSPRLAGTLSSYNEQFFGPGTRLTVL.